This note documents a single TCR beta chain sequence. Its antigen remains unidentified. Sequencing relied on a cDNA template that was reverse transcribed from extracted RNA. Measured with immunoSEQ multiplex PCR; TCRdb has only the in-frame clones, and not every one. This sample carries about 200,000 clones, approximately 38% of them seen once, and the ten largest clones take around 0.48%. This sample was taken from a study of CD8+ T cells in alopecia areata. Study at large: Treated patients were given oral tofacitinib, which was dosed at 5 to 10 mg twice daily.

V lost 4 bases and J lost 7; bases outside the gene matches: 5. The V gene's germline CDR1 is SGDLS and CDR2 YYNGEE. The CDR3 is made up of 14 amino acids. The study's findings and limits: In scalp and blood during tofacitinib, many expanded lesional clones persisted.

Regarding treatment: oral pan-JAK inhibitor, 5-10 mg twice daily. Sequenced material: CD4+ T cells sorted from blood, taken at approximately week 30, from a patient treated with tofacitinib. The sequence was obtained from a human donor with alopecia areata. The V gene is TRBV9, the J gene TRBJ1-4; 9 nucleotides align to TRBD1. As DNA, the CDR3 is TGTGCCAGCAGCCCCCGGACAGGGGTTGAAAAACTGTTTTTT. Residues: CASSPRTGVEKLFF.